This T cell receptor beta chain was retrieved from a study of blood T cell repertoires in COVID-19. Whole-study context: The samples span acute and convalescent COVID-19 from the United States, Italy and Spain.

Participants, about 18 to 100 years old, spanned more than 20 US areas. Donors were grouped by their self-reported clinical history. Some clones are missing from TCRdb's copy, which holds only in-frame ones; the method was immunoSEQ multiplex PCR. Counted here are just over 300,000 clones, approximately 90% occurring once; the ten biggest clones make up 4% to 5%. Germline CDR1 and CDR2: LNHDA and SQIVND (reference sequence). The CDR3 contains 15 residues. V shed 6 bases and J 6 bases; nucleotides not matched to a gene: 10. The chain carries TRBV19 and TRBJ2-2; 7 bases align to TRBD1. The clonotype comes from a man aged 25-45 years who had recovered from COVID-19. The specimen sequenced was PBMCs or T cells enriched from blood (not recorded which). The CDR3 is CASRVYGTDSGELFF. DNA of the CDR3: TGTGCCAGTAGGGTATATGGGACAGACTCCGGGGAGCTGTTTTTT.